This T cell receptor beta chain comes out of a study of molecular identifiers for immune sequencing clone quantification (dated 2018 in TCRdb). Study-wide context: In a replicate experiment, RNA from about 19,000 or 110,000 naive CD8 T cells was split into five aliquots, four of which were sequenced. This methods study benchmarked molecular-identifier clustering-based TCR repertoire sequencing (MIDCIRS) and TCR RNA copy counting, using CD8 T cells to do so. Points the paper makes about the study in general: Highly expanded clone sizes could be underestimated if identical TCR molecules share a barcode. When barcode sub-clustering was left out, chimeric consensus sequences inflated TCR diversity, with chimeras reaching as high as 47%. Spiked-in Jurkat TCR RNA equivalent to a single cell was reported to be detectable even among approximately 1 million naive CD8 T cells. Modeling indicated around 2.7 TCR RNA copies recovered per cell, compared with about 10 by digital PCR, which implies a capture efficiency of approximately 31%. Spiked-in Jurkat TCR RNA (roughly 10 copies' worth), which is not part of the donor repertoire, was contained in the naive libraries. In CMV-specific effector cells, over 97% of molecules were held by clones above 20 RNA copies, whereas under 1% of molecules were held by such clones in naive cells.

Library prep was done by PCR. Sequencer: Illumina HiSeq 4000. Preparation of bulk TCR libraries followed a previously described approach, with the TCR primers listed in Table S5. Purification of total RNA was performed with the Qiagen AllPrep DNA/RNA kit. Before any analysis, reads coming from multiple sequencing runs of the same library were combined into one pool. Concerning the study's data processing: Reads were retained only if the reads had an exact TCR constant sequence, and the retained reads were trimmed to 150 nt and grouped according to their 12-nt molecular barcodes. Reads within each barcode group were sub-clustered using a 15% Levenshtein threshold, and quality-weighted consensus sequences were constructed for each RNA molecule. Non-functional sequences were removed, as were lower-count sequences one edit away from another. Barcode sub-clusters with fewer than 20% of the maximum read count were removed, based on fitting two negative binomial distributions. TCRdb ran its own pipeline on the public reads, namely fastp trimming at Q25 and MiXCR clone calling, and kept in-frame beta chains. Each entry is one CDR3 protein sequence, shown with its most common DNA and genes. The V and J calls and clone size are TCRdb's, not the authors'. The sample yields some 65,000 distinct CDR3 sequences; approximately 18% were counted once. The leading ten clones occupy under 2% of the sample.

This clonotype is categorized as medium-sized (0.01 to 0.1%). Its antigen is currently not known. No much larger clone is present one base from it, and per-base qualities are unavailable. Per the germline V gene, SGHTA is the CDR1 and FQGNSA is the CDR2. At the junction V is shortened by 2 bases and J by 5 bases; bases outside the gene matches: 13. The CDR3 spans 18 residues, from the cysteine through the phenylalanine. The read is trimmed to its CDR3 DNA, 54 bases read in frame from base 1. Naive CD8 T cell libraries were made from 20,000 to 1,000,000 sorted cells using 10%, 30% or 50% of purified RNA. On a BD FACSAria II, naive CD8 T cells were FACS-sorted as CD8+CD4-CCR7+CD45RA+ and collected into RLT Plus buffer. To test detection sensitivity, Jurkat RNA equivalent to nine to ten TCR copies was spiked into samples of about 18,000-1,000,000 naive CD8 T cells. Enrichment of CD8 T cells was performed with RosetteSep CD8+ T Cell Enrichment Cocktail and Ficoll-Paque, after which ACK red cell lysis was carried out.

The chain is encoded by TRBV7-2 joined to TRBJ2-3, with 10 bases in between that match TRBD2. Sequencing was performed on naive CD8+ T cells from blood, with Jurkat cell RNA spiked in. The cell subset or site label, as the study defines it: FACS-sorted CD8+CD4-CCR7+CD45RA+ naive T cells. This TCR was recovered from a human donor in good health. Some libraries in this study had Jurkat cell RNA spiked in. The DNA sequence is given as TGTGCCAGCAGCTTACAGGTCCTAGCGGGAGTATCGCTAGATACGCAGTATTTT. This codes for CASSLQVLAGVSLDTQYF.